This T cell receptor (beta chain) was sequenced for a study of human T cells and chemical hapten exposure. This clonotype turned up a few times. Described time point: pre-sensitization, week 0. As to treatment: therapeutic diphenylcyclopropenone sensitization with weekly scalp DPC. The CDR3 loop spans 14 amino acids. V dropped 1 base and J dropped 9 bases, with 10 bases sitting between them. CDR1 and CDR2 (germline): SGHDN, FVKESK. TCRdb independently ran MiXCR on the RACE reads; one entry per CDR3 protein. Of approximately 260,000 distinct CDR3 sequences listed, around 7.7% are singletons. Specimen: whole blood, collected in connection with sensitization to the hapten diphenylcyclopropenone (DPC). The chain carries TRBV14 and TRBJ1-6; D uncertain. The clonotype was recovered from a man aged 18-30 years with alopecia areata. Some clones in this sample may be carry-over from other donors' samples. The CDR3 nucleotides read TGTGCCAGCAGCCAAGGGAGGTACAGTTCACCCCTCCACTTT. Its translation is CASSQGRYSSPLHF.